The clone carrying this TCR beta chain has more than one count but fewer than ten. What it binds is unknown. The data stem from a study of T-cell memory formation after mild COVID-19. 5'RACE primed at constant segments yielded TCR alpha and TCR beta cDNA libraries bearing sample barcodes and UMIs. A single record per CDR3 protein comes from TCRdb applying MiXCR to the 5' RACE reads. The profile shows 150,000 to 200,000 distinct CDR3 sequences, about 14% of them singletons. There are 14 residues in the CDR3. Germline V gene lookup returns CDR1 SEHNR and CDR2 FQNEAQ (reference sequence). The V and J ends lost 5 bases and 0 bases respectively, with 11 bases between them. Findings and limits, study-wide: Cross-reactive memory appears to have joined, as suggested by some responding clones showing up in pre-infection memory.

Specimen: PBMCs or a T cell subset sorted from them (not recorded which). The sequence derives from an adult woman who had mild COVID-19 (a few samples of this study predate the infection). Cell type and time point are not known. The chain recombines TRBV7-9 with TRBJ2-7; the D gene is possibly TRBD1 (6 bases). CDR3 sequence: CASSLRDTSYEQYF. CDR3 bases: TGTGCCAGCAGCCTCCGGGACACCTCCTACGAGCAGTACTTC.